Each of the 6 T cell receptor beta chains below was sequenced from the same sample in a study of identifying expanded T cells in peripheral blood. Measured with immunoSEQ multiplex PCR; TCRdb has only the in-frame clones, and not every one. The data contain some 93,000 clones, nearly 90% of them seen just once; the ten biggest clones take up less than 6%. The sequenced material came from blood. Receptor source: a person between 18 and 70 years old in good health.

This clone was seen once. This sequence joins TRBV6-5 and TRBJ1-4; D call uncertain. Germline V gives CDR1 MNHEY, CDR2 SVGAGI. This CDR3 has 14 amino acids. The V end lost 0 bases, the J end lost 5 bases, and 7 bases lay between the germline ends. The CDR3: CASSYSQANEKLFF. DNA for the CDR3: TGTGCCAGCAGTTACTCCCAGGCGAATGAAAAACTGTTTTTT.

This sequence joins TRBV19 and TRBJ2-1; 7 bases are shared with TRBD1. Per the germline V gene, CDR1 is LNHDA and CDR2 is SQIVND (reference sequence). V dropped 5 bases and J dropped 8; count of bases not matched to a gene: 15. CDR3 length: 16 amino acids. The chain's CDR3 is CASSLWEQGPRHEQFF. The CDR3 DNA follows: TGTGCCAGTAGTCTGTGGGAACAGGGGCCTAGACATGAGCAGTTCTTC.

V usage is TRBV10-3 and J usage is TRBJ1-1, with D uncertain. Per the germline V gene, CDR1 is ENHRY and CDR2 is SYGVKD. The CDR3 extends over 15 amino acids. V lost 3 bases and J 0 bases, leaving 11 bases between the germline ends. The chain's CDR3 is CAISDSLRVNTEAFF. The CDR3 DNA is TGTGCCATCAGTGACAGCTTACGGGTGAACACTGAAGCTTTCTTT.

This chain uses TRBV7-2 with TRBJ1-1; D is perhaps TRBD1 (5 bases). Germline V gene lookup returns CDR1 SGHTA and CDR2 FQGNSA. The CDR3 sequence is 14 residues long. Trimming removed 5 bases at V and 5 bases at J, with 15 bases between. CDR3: CASSPSPGRTEAFF. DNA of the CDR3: TGTGCCAGCAGCCCATCACCAGGGCGGACTGAAGCTTTCTTT.

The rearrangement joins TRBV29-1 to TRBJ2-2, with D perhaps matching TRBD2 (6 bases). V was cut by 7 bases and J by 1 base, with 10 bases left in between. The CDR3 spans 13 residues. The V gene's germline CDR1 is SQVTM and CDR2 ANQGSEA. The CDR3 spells CSGGLRNTGELFF. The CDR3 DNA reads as TGCAGCGGCGGACTAAGGAACACCGGGGAGCTGTTTTTT.

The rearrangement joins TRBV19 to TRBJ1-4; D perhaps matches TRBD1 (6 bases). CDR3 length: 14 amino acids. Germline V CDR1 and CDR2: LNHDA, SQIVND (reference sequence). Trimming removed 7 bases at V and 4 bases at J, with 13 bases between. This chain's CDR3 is CASTRGFSNEKLFF. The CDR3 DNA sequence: TGTGCCAGTACAAGGGGGTTTAGTAATGAAAAACTGTTTTTT.